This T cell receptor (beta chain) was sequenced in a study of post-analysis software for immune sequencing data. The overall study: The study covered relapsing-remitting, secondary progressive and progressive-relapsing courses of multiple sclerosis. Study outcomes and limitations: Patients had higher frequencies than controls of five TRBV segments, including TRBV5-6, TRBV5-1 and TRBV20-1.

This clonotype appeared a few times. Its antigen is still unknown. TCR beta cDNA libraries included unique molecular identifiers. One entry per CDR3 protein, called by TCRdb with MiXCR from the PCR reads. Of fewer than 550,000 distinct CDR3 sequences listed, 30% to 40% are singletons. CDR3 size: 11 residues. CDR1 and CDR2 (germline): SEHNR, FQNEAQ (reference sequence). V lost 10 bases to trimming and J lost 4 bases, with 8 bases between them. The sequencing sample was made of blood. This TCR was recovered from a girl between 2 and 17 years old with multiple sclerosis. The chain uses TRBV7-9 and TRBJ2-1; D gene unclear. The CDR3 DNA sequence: TGTGCCACGATCATTTACAATGAGCAGTTCTTC. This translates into CATIIYNEQFF.